The 7 T cell receptor beta chains below were found in one sample sequenced in a study of blood T cell repertoires in COVID-19. This table comes from immunoSEQ multiplex PCR, and its TCRdb copy is limited to in-frame clones, with some not included. The table has roughly 410,000 clones, around 87% seen once. The specimen sequenced was peripheral blood. The receptors derive from a woman in her sixties with COVID-19, enrolled during active disease.

The CDR3 DNA follows: TGTGCCAGCAGTCCGATATCCGGGACTTACCCATCTGGAAACACCATATATTTT. It codes for CASSPISGTYPSGNTIYF. This chain links TRBV5-5 with TRBJ1-3; tentative D call: TRBD1 (5 bases). Germline loops: CDR1 SGHKS, CDR2 YYEKEE (reference sequence). The CDR3 is 18 residues long. Trimming left V 5 bases short and J 1 base short, with 22 bases between. Complete variable domain (other parts from reference TRBV5-5 and TRBJ1-3): DAGVTQSPTHLIKTRGQQVTLRCSPISGHKSVSWYQQVLGQGPQFIFQYYEKEERGRGNFPDRFSARQFPNYSSELNVNALLLGDSALYLCASSPISGTYPSGNTIYFGEGSWLTVV.

J is TRBJ2-2 and V is TRBV25-1; 8 bases map to TRBD2. This CDR3 has 14 amino acids. The V and J ends lost 8 bases and 5 bases, in that order; junction bases with no gene match: 7. Germline values: CDR1 MGHDK, CDR2 SYGVNS. The CDR3 sequence is CASRRGGGTGELFF. The CDR3 DNA follows: TGTGCCAGCCGTCGGGGGGGAGGGACCGGGGAGCTGTTTTTT.

As concerns this clone: One junction end does not reproduce the germline sequence, and a read error may be involved. The V gene is TRBV7-7, the J gene TRBJ2-5; 9 bases line up with TRBD2. The CDR3 length is 15 residues. Germline CDR1 reads SSHAT; CDR2 reads FNYEAQ (reference sequence). The CDR3 loop is CASSRASGAQETQYF. CDR3 DNA sequence: TGTGCTAGCAGTAGGGCTAGCGGGGCGCAAGAGACCCAGTACTTC.

The chain couples TRBV13 to TRBJ2-2; 9 nucleotides match TRBD2. There are 18 residues in the CDR3. Looked up from germline, CDR1 is PRHDT and CDR2 is FYEKMQ (reference sequence). V was pared by 3 bases and J by 5 bases, with 13 bases of the junction left unmatched. As DNA, the CDR3 is TGTGCCAGCAGCTTCCCGAAGTTGGCGGGGGGGCCAACCGGGGAGCTGTTTTTT. Translated: CASSFPKLAGGPTGELFF.

In this sample, this clone turned up once. V and J are TRBV15 and TRBJ2-3; TRBD2 might be the D (6 bases). This CDR3 is 13 amino acids long. Looked up from germline, CDR1 is LNHNV and CDR2 is YYDKDF (reference sequence). Trimming removed 8 bases from V and 5 bases from J, with 14 bases in between. The CDR3 DNA reads TGTGCCACCGGGGTCGAGGGAGGAGATACGCAGTATTTT. This encodes CATGVEGGDTQYF.

The rearrangement uses TRBV6-5 and TRBJ1-1; D call uncertain. Per the germline V gene, CDR1 is MNHEY and CDR2 is SVGAGI. V lost 6 bases and J lost 4, with 12 bases in between. This CDR3 spans 13 amino acids. The CDR3 is CASSLRGGTEAFF. CDR3 in DNA: TGTGCCAGCAGCTTAAGAGGCGGCACTGAAGCTTTCTTT.

V and J are TRBV11-2 and TRBJ2-5; D possibly corresponds to TRBD2 (5 bases). CDR1 is SGHAT, CDR2 FQNNGV, per germline. V lost 6 bases and J 2 bases, leaving 10 bases between the germline ends. This CDR3 spans 13 amino acids. In DNA form, the CDR3 reads TGTGCCAGCAGGCGAGGGAGTCAAGAGACCCAGTACTTC. It is translated as CASRRGSQETQYF.